Reported below is one T cell receptor beta chain. As yet, its antigen is unknown. Produced via immunoSEQ multiplex PCR; TCRdb's table is partial and in-frame only. Of approximately 150,000 clones detected, about 86% appear once; the ten largest clones hold approximately 5%. This record belongs to a study of T cell responses to AZD1222 COVID-19 vaccine. Broader study findings: In the spike-specific TCR repertoire, nearly half reportedly target unmutated variant regions. Clonal diversity was possibly underestimated, and the donors were mostly white British, with more females.

With V trimmed by 1 base and J by 5 bases, 6 bases remained unmatched. The CDR3 totals 15 residues. The germline CDR1 and CDR2 sequences are LNHNV and YYDKDF (reference sequence). The TCR comes from an adult who received the AZD1222 COVID-19 vaccine. The rearrangement uses TRBV15 and TRBJ2-5; 8 bases match TRBD2. Sequencing used peripheral blood, obtained 28 days after the second AZD1222 dose. The DNA of the CDR3 is TGTGCCACCAGCAGAGTGAGCGGGAGTACGGAGACCCAGTACTTC. It translates to CATSRVSGSTETQYF.